Following are 4 T cell receptor beta chains from one sample sequenced in a study of T cells after yellow fever vaccination. TCRdb independently ran MiXCR on the 5' RACE reads; one entry per CDR3 protein. The sample records over 20,000 distinct CDR3 sequences, under 7% being singletons. Specimen: PBMCs, either bulk or a sorted T-cell subset (CD4+, CD8+, memory, or dextramer-sorted; not recorded which), collected 15 days after the yellow fever booster vaccination. Every receptor here comes from a young man who received the YFV17D yellow fever vaccine.

By sample fraction, this clonotype is medium-sized. V is TRBV12-3 or TRBV12-4 and J is TRBJ1-5; 7 positions match TRBD1. CDR3 size: 15 residues. The V segment lost 7 bases and the J segment 4 bases; nucleotides outside the gene matches: 10. The CDR3 DNA is TGTGCCAGCAACCTGGCGGACAGGATGAATCAGCCCCAGCATTTT. Translated, it gives CASNLADRMNQPQHF.

This clonotype was detected ten times or more. The chain employs TRBV14 and TRBJ1-3; perhaps TRBD1 as D (5 bases). V was trimmed by 1 base and J by 0 bases, leaving 13 bases between them. CDR1 SGHDN and CDR2 FVKESK come from the germline V gene. The length of the CDR3 is 17 residues. The CDR3 is CASSQGRRQFSGNTIYF. The CDR3 DNA sequence: TGTGCCAGCAGCCAAGGTCGAAGACAGTTCTCTGGAAACACCATATATTTT. Full variable domain (missing parts from reference TRBV14 and TRBJ1-3): EAGVTQFPSHSVIEKGQTVTLRCDPISGHDNLYWYRRVMGKEIKFLLHFVKESKQDESGMPNNRFLAERTGGTYSTLKVQPAELEDSGVYFCASSQGRRQFSGNTIYFGEGSWLTVV.

This clonotype was detected only a few times. The chain employs TRBV5-4 and TRBJ1-2, with D perhaps TRBD1 (5 bases). The V gene's germline CDR1 is SGHNT and CDR2 YYREEE (reference sequence). The CDR3 has 14 amino acids. Deletions cut 4 bases from V and 8 bases from J, with 18 bases between. CDR3 sequence (DNA): TGTGCCAGCAGCCCTTCGTCCGGGGGGGTCGGCTACACCTTC. It specifies CASSPSSGGVGYTF.

This clonotype was observed at least ten times. DNA of the CDR3: TGTGCCAGCAGAGTACTAGCGGGATTCTACAATGAGCAGTTCTTC. This encodes CASRVLAGFYNEQFF. The chain links TRBV6-2 or TRBV6-3 to TRBJ2-1, with 10 bases aligning to TRBD2. The CDR3 has 15 residues. Germline assignment: CDR1 MNHEY and CDR2 SVGEGT. V shed 6 bases, J shed 3 bases, and the junction held 5 bases outside the gene matches.